This T cell receptor beta chain came from a study of T cell changes during pregnancy in multiple sclerosis. Only in-frame clones appear in the TCRdb table, and some are missing; sequencing was by immunoSEQ multiplex PCR. This table holds some 21,000 clones, roughly 87% found once. The sample was CD8+ T cells from peripheral blood mononuclear cells, taken in the second trimester of pregnancy. This receptor was obtained from a female donor in good health, enrolled as a control in a pregnancy study.

The CDR3 bases are TGTGCCAGCAGCCTCTTTTCAGATACGCAGTATTTT. Protein product: CASSLFSDTQYF. V usage is TRBV7-2 and J usage is TRBJ2-3; D uncertain. CDR3 size: 12 residues. V was pared by 5 bases and J by 4 bases, with 7 bases between. From germline, CDR1 is SGHTA and CDR2 FQGNSA. The whole variable domain, remainder taken from reference TRBV7-2 and TRBJ2-3, is GAGVSQSPSNKVTEKGKDVELRCDPISGHTALYWYRQSLGQGLEFLIYFQGNSAPDKSGLPSDRFSAERTGGSVSTLTIQRTQQEDSAVYLCASSLFSDTQYFGPGTRLTVL.